This is a list of T cell receptor beta chains from one sample in a study of response to subunit inactivated influenza vaccine. A single record per CDR3 protein comes from TCRdb applying MiXCR to the RT-PCR reads. The sample lists about 520,000 distinct CDR3 sequences, 25% occurring once. The material was CD4+ T cells sorted from PBMCs, obtained 4 to 6 days after vaccination. All receptors derive from a middle-aged man who received an inactivated influenza vaccine. Each CDR3 is given with its conserved first and last residue. The order of the fields is clone size, J gene, D gene, V gene, CDR3 protein, CDR3 DNA. D genes are given only for firm matches. A clone size is listed for some rows: how often the clone was seen (once, few, many), or a class if it is expanded.

NA,TRBJ2-7,NA,TRBV5-6,CASSSYTGYTSEQYF,TGTGCCAGCAGCTCCTACACAGGATATACAAGCGAGCAGTACTTC
NA,TRBJ2-3,NA,TRBV18,CASSPGRGDLADTQYF,TGTGCCAGCTCACCAGGAAGGGGCGACCTTGCAGATACGCAGTATTTT
NA,TRBJ2-1,TRBD2,TRBV29-1,CSVAGSGSSYNEQFF,TGCAGCGTTGCCGGTAGCGGGAGCTCCTACAATGAGCAGTTCTTC
NA,TRBJ2-7,NA,TRBV2,CASSRGGVDEQYF,TGTGCCAGCAGTCGAGGTGGTGTGGACGAGCAGTACTTC
NA,TRBJ2-3,NA,TRBV20-1,CSASAAADTDTQYF,TGCAGTGCTAGTGCAGCAGCGGACACAGATACGCAGTATTTT
few,TRBJ1-1,NA,TRBV20-1,CSARGGFDEAFF,TGCAGTGCTAGAGGGGGGTTTGATGAAGCTTTCTTT
few,TRBJ2-2,NA,TRBV20-1,CSARGPGLANTGELFF,TGCAGTGCTAGAGGGCCGGGACTGGCGAACACCGGGGAGCTGTTTTTT
NA,TRBJ2-7,TRBD2,TRBV12-3/TRBV12-4,CASGTSGGAVEQYF,TGTGCCAGCGGTACTAGCGGGGGGGCCGTCGAGCAGTACTTC
few,TRBJ2-5,TRBD1,TRBV7-9,CASSFGQGGGETQYF,TGTGCCAGCAGCTTCGGACAGGGGGGCGGAGAGACCCAGTACTTC
once,TRBJ2-5,NA,TRBV12-3/TRBV12-4,CASRLWGVEGTQYF,TGTGCCAGCAGACTTTGGGGGGTGGAGGGAACCCAGTACTTC
NA,TRBJ1-2,TRBD1,TRBV9,CASSVGQGSYGYTF,TGTGCCAGCAGCGTTGGACAGGGTAGCTATGGCTACACCTTC
many,TRBJ2-7,NA,TRBV5-1,CASSGGAGSYEQYF,TGCGCCAGCAGCGGCGGGGCCGGCTCCTACGAGCAGTACTTC
NA,TRBJ2-2,TRBD2,TRBV13,CASSHLPGLGNTGELFF,TGTGCCAGCAGCCATCTACCGGGACTAGGAAACACCGGGGAGCTGTTTTTT
few,TRBJ2-1,NA,TRBV4-1,CASSHTGSGYNEQFF,TGCGCCAGCAGCCATACAGGGTCGGGGTACAATGAGCAGTTCTTC
few,TRBJ2-7,TRBD1,TRBV12-3/TRBV12-4,CASSPGQTSEQYF,TGTGCCAGCAGTCCGGGACAGACATCCGAGCAGTACTTC
NA,TRBJ2-7,TRBD1,TRBV11-2,CASSLGSGTGGEQYF,TGTGCCAGCAGCTTGGGATCCGGGACAGGCGGCGAGCAGTACTTC
few,TRBJ2-1,NA,TRBV20-1,CSGKAVAYNEQFF,TGCAGCGGTAAAGCGGTAGCCTACAATGAGCAGTTCTTC
NA,TRBJ2-7,TRBD2,TRBV4-3,CASSQGLAGDPRYEQYF,TGCGCCAGCAGCCAAGGACTAGCGGGGGATCCCCGCTACGAGCAGTACTTC
many,TRBJ2-4,NA,TRBV20-1,CSAQDSRDIQYF,TGCAGTGCTCAGGATAGCCGAGACATTCAGTACTTC
few,TRBJ2-1,TRBD2,TRBV20-1,CSARGPGGSYNEQFF,TGCAGTGCTAGAGGCCCCGGGGGGTCCTACAATGAGCAGTTCTTC
NA,TRBJ2-3,NA,TRBV10-3,CAIRRGFDTDTQYF,TGTGCCATCAGACGTGGCTTCGACACAGATACGCAGTATTTT
NA,TRBJ2-1,TRBD1,TRBV18,CASSPGGDHNEQFF,TGTGCCAGCTCTCCAGGGGGCGACCACAATGAGCAGTTCTTC
NA,TRBJ1-3,NA,TRBV5-6,CASSLEVLRNTINF,TGTGCCAGCAGCTTGGAAGTCCTTCGAAACACCATAAATTTT
NA,TRBJ2-3,NA,TRBV25-1,CASSETGGGARDTQYF,TGTGCCAGCAGTGAAACCGGTGGGGGGGCCCGGGATACGCAGTATTTT
once,TRBJ2-5,TRBD1,TRBV9,CASSAQGARVETQYF,TGTGCCAGCAGCGCTCAGGGGGCGCGGGTGGAGACCCAGTACTTC
NA,TRBJ2-7,TRBD2,TRBV20-1,CSARDLAGDYEQYF,TGCAGTGCTAGAGATCTAGCGGGGGACTACGAGCAGTACTTC
few,TRBJ2-1,NA,TRBV20-1,CSASQGMGTAGDPYNEQFF,TGCAGTGCCTCACAGGGGATGGGAACAGCGGGGGACCCCTACAATGAGCAGTTCTTC
few,TRBJ1-5,NA,TRBV20-1,CSARGGSNQPQHF,TGCAGTGCTAGAGGAGGGAGCAATCAGCCCCAGCATTTT
NA,TRBJ2-5,NA,TRBV7-2,CASSLLGVQETQYF,TGTGCCAGCAGCTTATTGGGAGTACAAGAGACCCAGTACTTC
few,TRBJ1-2,TRBD1,TRBV20-1,CSAPRQGAGYGYTF,TGCAGTGCTCCCCGACAGGGGGCTGGCTATGGCTACACCTTC
once,TRBJ1-4,NA,TRBV7-9,CSSSSRDGLNEKLFF,TGTTCCAGCAGCTCCCGGGACGGATTGAATGAAAAACTGTTTTTT
few,TRBJ1-2,NA,TRBV2,CASSSQANYGYTF,TGTGCCAGCAGTTCGCAGGCTAACTATGGCTACACCTTC
NA,TRBJ2-5,NA,TRBV10-2,CASSEHSGETQYF,TGCGCCAGCAGTGAGCACAGCGGCGAGACCCAGTACTTC
NA,TRBJ2-2,NA,TRBV6-1,CASNRRGYTGELFF,TGTGCCAGCAACCGACGGGGGTACACCGGGGAGCTGTTTTTT
NA,TRBJ2-3,TRBD2,TRBV7-2,CASSQRGARTDTQYF,TGTGCCAGCAGCCAGCGGGGGGCCCGCACAGATACGCAGTATTTT
NA,TRBJ2-1,TRBD1,TRBV5-4,CASSVGQGVNNEQFF,TGTGCCAGCAGCGTGGGACAGGGAGTGAACAATGAGCAGTTCTTC
NA,TRBJ2-4,NA,TRBV7-2,CASSLKSGLENIQYF,TGTGCCAGCAGCTTAAAGTCCGGGTTAGAAAACATTCAGTACTTC
NA,TRBJ2-1,NA,TRBV9,CASSVDPGPNNEQFF,TGTGCCAGCAGCGTAGACCCCGGACCGAACAATGAGCAGTTCTTC
few,TRBJ1-5,NA,TRBV20-1,CSARGGRAINNQPQHF,TGCAGTGCTAGAGGGGGCAGGGCGATTAACAATCAGCCCCAGCATTTT
NA,TRBJ2-5,NA,TRBV5-5,CASSRAVTGTQYF,TGTGCCAGCAGCCGGGCGGTTACCGGGACCCAGTACTTC
NA,TRBJ2-7,TRBD1,TRBV15,CATKPGQGAYEQYF,TGTGCCACTAAGCCGGGACAGGGGGCCTACGAGCAGTACTTC
few,TRBJ2-2,NA,TRBV12-3/TRBV12-4,CASSLVSLGTGELFF,TGTGCCAGCAGTTTAGTCTCCCTGGGGACCGGGGAGCTGTTTTTT